The source of this T cell receptor beta chain is a study of blood T cell repertoires in COVID-19. For the study at large: Some COVID-19 samples were acute and others convalescent; all came from the United States, Italy and Spain. In each case, the material was cDNA or gDNA derived from T cells, B-cell-depleted T cells, or PBMCs.

Some clones are missing from TCRdb's copy, which holds only in-frame ones; the method was immunoSEQ multiplex PCR. The repertoire holds around 98,000 clones, with 65% to 90% as singletons. CDR1 MNHEY and CDR2 SVGAGI come from the germline V gene. The CDR3 loop spans 12 amino acids. Trimming cost V 5 bases and J 6 bases, with 10 bases left between them. The sequence derives from a man in his 70s with active or convalescent COVID-19. This sequence joins TRBV6-5 and TRBJ1-1, with a possible D match to TRBD1 (5 bases). Sequencing was done on a sample of peripheral blood. CDR3 region: CASSRGGPEAFF. The DNA for the CDR3 is TGTGCCAGCAGTAGGGGAGGGCCTGAAGCTTTCTTT.